This paragraph reports one TCR beta chain. No antigen is known for it. From germline, CDR1 is SQVTM and CDR2 ANQGSEA. The V segment lost 0 bases and the J segment 0 bases; nucleotides outside the gene matches: 10. The CDR3 has 19 residues. This entry belongs to a study of T cells in localized non-small cell lung cancer. Overall study findings and caveats: Within adjacent lung there appeared a median approximately 60 of the top 100 tumor clones.

Generated by immunoSEQ multiplex PCR, the TCRdb table keeps only in-frame clones and is missing some. The sample lists hundreds of clones, under 25% occurring once. The chain has TRBV29-1 and TRBJ2-2, with TRBD2 identical over 10 bases. The receptor's source is a female donor aged 60 or older with stage I lung adenocarcinoma. The specimen comprised normal lung tissue next to the tumor, sampled before any cancer treatment. DNA for the CDR3: TGCAGCGTTGAAGATCTTGGGGCTAGCGGGGGTACGAACACCGGGGAGCTGTTTTTT. It specifies CSVEDLGASGGTNTGELFF.